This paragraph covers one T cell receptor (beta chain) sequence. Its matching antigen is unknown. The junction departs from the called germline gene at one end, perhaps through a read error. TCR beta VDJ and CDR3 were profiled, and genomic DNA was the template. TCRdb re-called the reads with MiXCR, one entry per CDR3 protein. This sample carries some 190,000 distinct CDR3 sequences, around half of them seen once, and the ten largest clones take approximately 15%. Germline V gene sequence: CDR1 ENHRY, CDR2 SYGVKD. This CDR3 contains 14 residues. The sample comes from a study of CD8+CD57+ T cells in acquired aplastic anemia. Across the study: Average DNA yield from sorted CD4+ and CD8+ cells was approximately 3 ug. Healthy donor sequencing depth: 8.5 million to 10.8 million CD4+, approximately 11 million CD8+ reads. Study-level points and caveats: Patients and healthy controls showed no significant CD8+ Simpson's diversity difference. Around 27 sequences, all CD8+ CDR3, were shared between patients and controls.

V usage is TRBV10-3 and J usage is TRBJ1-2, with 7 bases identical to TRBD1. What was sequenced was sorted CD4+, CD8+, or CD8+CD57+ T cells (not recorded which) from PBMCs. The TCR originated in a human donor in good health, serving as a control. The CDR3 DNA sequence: TGTGCCAGCAGTGAGATAGGGGGCCTTCATGGCTACACCTTC. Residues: CASSEIGGLHGYTF.